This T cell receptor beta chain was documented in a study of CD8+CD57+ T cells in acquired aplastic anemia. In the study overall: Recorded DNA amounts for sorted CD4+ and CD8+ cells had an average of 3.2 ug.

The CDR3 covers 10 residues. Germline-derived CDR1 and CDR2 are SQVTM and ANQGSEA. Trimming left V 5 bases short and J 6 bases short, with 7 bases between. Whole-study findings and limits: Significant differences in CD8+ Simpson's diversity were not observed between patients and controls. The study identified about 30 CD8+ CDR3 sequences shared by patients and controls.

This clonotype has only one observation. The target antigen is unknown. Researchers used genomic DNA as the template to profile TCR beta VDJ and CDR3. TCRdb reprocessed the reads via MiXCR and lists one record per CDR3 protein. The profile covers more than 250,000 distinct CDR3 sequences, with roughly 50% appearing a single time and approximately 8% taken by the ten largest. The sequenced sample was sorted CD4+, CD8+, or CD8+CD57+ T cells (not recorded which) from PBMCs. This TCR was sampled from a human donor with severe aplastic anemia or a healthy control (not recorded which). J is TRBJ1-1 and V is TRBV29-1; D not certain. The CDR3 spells CSVYIAEAFF. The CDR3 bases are TGCAGCGTTTATATCGCTGAAGCTTTCTTT.